These T cell receptor beta chains were read from a single sample in a study of shared clonotypes between healthy human individuals. This table comes from immunoSEQ multiplex PCR, and its TCRdb copy is limited to in-frame clones, with some not included. The sample carries some 2,000,000 clones, about 95% recorded once. Sequencing was done on a sample of naive CD8+ T cells sorted from blood. These receptor sequences come from a man younger than 35 in good health. The CDR3 runs from the conserved cysteine through the conserved F or W. Each record gives: D gene, V gene, clone size, J gene, CDR3 DNA, CDR3 protein. A D gene is named only where the DNA matches it firmly. Only some rows state a clone size, as once, few, many or a class for expanded clones.

d_call: .; v_call: TRBV5-1; clone_size: .; j_call: TRBJ1-5; cdr3_nt: TGCGCCAGCAGCTTGTCACCGCAGGGCCAGCCCCAGCATTTT; cdr3_aa: CASSLSPQGQPQHF
d_call: TRBD1; v_call: TRBV2; clone_size: .; j_call: TRBJ2-3; cdr3_nt: TGTGCCAGCAGTAACCGACAGGGGGCGGGCACAGATACGCAGTATTTT; cdr3_aa: CASSNRQGAGTDTQYF
d_call: .; v_call: TRBV27; clone_size: .; j_call: TRBJ1-5; cdr3_nt: TGTGCCAGCAGTTTATCGCTAGGTACCAATCAGCCCCAGCATTTT; cdr3_aa: CASSLSLGTNQPQHF
d_call: .; v_call: TRBV5-6; clone_size: .; j_call: TRBJ2-7; cdr3_nt: TGTGCCAGCAGCCCCGAACCCGCCTTGATTGACGAGCAGTACTTC; cdr3_aa: CASSPEPALIDEQYF
d_call: .; v_call: TRBV27; clone_size: .; j_call: TRBJ2-3; cdr3_nt: TGTGCCAGCAGTTTATCCGCGGCAGATACGCAGTATTTT; cdr3_aa: CASSLSAADTQYF
d_call: .; v_call: TRBV7-9; clone_size: .; j_call: TRBJ1-1; cdr3_nt: TGTGCCAGCAGCGGGGGGAACACTGAAGCTTTCTTT; cdr3_aa: CASSGGNTEAFF
d_call: .; v_call: TRBV7-9; clone_size: .; j_call: TRBJ2-3; cdr3_nt: TGTGCCAGCAGCCGGACTAGCACAGATACGCAGTATTTT; cdr3_aa: CASSRTSTDTQYF
d_call: .; v_call: TRBV2; clone_size: .; j_call: TRBJ1-4; cdr3_nt: TGTGCCAGCTCGACAGGTCTAAATGAAAAACTGTTTTTT; cdr3_aa: CASSTGLNEKLFF
d_call: .; v_call: TRBV5-1; clone_size: once; j_call: TRBJ2-3; cdr3_nt: TGCGCCAGCGGCCCCCTCGGGCCGAGCACAGATACGCAGTATTTT; cdr3_aa: CASGPLGPSTDTQYF
d_call: .; v_call: TRBV5-1; clone_size: .; j_call: TRBJ2-3; cdr3_nt: TGCGCCAGCAGCTTGGACAGCACACAGACAGATACGCAGTATTTT; cdr3_aa: CASSLDSTQTDTQYF
d_call: .; v_call: TRBV27; clone_size: .; j_call: TRBJ1-5; cdr3_nt: TGTGCCAGCAGTTCCGGGTTGGGCAATCAGCCCCAGCATTTT; cdr3_aa: CASSSGLGNQPQHF
d_call: .; v_call: TRBV18; clone_size: .; j_call: TRBJ1-1; cdr3_nt: TGTGCCAGCTCCCCCAAGGAGAACACTGAAGCTTTCTTT; cdr3_aa: CASSPKENTEAFF
d_call: .; v_call: TRBV6-6; clone_size: .; j_call: TRBJ2-5; cdr3_nt: TGTGCCAGCAGTTACATGTCAGAAGAGACCCAGTACTTC; cdr3_aa: CASSYMSEETQYF
d_call: .; v_call: TRBV19; clone_size: .; j_call: TRBJ2-7; cdr3_nt: TGTGCCACCCGGGACACCAGAGACTACGAGCAGTACTTC; cdr3_aa: CATRDTRDYEQYF
d_call: TRBD2; v_call: TRBV7-9; clone_size: .; j_call: TRBJ2-7; cdr3_nt: TGTGCCAGCAGCCCCAGCGGGGGGGGAGTCTTCTACGAGCAGTACTTC; cdr3_aa: CASSPSGGGVFYEQYF
d_call: .; v_call: TRBV13; clone_size: .; j_call: TRBJ2-1; cdr3_nt: TGTGCCAGCAGGAACAGGGACAATGAGCAGTTCTTC; cdr3_aa: CASRNRDNEQFF
d_call: TRBD1; v_call: TRBV28; clone_size: .; j_call: TRBJ1-5; cdr3_nt: TGTGCCAGCACTCCGACAGGGGGCGTCAGACAGCCCCAGCATTTT; cdr3_aa: CASTPTGGVRQPQHF
d_call: .; v_call: TRBV4-3; clone_size: few; j_call: TRBJ2-5; cdr3_nt: TGCGCCAGCAGCCAAGAATTAGCGGTACAAGAGACCCAGTACTTC; cdr3_aa: CASSQELAVQETQYF
d_call: TRBD2; v_call: TRBV5-1; clone_size: .; j_call: TRBJ2-7; cdr3_nt: TGCGCCAGCAGCTTAGGAGCGGGGGCCTACGAGCAGTACTTC; cdr3_aa: CASSLGAGAYEQYF
d_call: TRBD2; v_call: TRBV9; clone_size: .; j_call: TRBJ2-7; cdr3_nt: TGTGCCAGCAGCGTAGGCGGGGAGGGGAACGAGCAGTACTTC; cdr3_aa: CASSVGGEGNEQYF
d_call: .; v_call: TRBV28; clone_size: .; j_call: TRBJ2-2; cdr3_nt: TGTGCCAGCAGTTTATGGGGGATCACCGGGGAGCTGTTTTTT; cdr3_aa: CASSLWGITGELFF
d_call: TRBD1; v_call: TRBV27; clone_size: .; j_call: TRBJ2-7; cdr3_nt: TGTGCCAGCAGAGGGACAGCTCTCTCCTACGAGCAGTACTTC; cdr3_aa: CASRGTALSYEQYF
d_call: .; v_call: TRBV7-9; clone_size: .; j_call: TRBJ2-7; cdr3_nt: TGTGCCAGCAGCTTAGTAGGAGGGGTCAACGAGCAGTACTTC; cdr3_aa: CASSLVGGVNEQYF
d_call: TRBD1; v_call: TRBV6-1; clone_size: .; j_call: TRBJ2-3; cdr3_nt: TGTGCCAGCAGTGAGAGGGACAGGGTCGGCACAGATACGCAGTATTTT; cdr3_aa: CASSERDRVGTDTQYF
d_call: TRBD1; v_call: TRBV28; clone_size: .; j_call: TRBJ2-7; cdr3_nt: TGTGCCAGCAGTTTTCGGGACAGGGCCGAGCAGTACTTC; cdr3_aa: CASSFRDRAEQYF
d_call: .; v_call: TRBV6-4; clone_size: .; j_call: TRBJ2-7; cdr3_nt: TGTGCCAGCAGCTTAGGCCAGGGCTACGAGCAGTACTTC; cdr3_aa: CASSLGQGYEQYF
d_call: .; v_call: TRBV7-2; clone_size: .; j_call: TRBJ2-7; cdr3_nt: TGTGCCAGCAGCTTAGCGCAGGGCAGGGTCTACGAGCAGTACTTC; cdr3_aa: CASSLAQGRVYEQYF
d_call: .; v_call: TRBV29-1; clone_size: .; j_call: TRBJ2-7; cdr3_nt: TGCAGCGTCCTTGGGGGGCCAGAAAGCCCCTACGAGCAGTACTTC; cdr3_aa: CSVLGGPESPYEQYF
d_call: .; v_call: TRBV4-3; clone_size: .; j_call: TRBJ2-1; cdr3_nt: TGCGCCAGCAGCCAGGCACTGGAGGGGTACTACAATGAGCAGTTCTTC; cdr3_aa: CASSQALEGYYNEQFF
d_call: .; v_call: TRBV9; clone_size: .; j_call: TRBJ2-2; cdr3_nt: TGTGCCAGCAGTGGGGAGTGGTCCGGGGAGCTGTTTTTT; cdr3_aa: CASSGEWSGELFF
d_call: TRBD2; v_call: TRBV6-5; clone_size: .; j_call: TRBJ2-5; cdr3_nt: TGTGCCAGCAGTACCTATAGCGGGGGGCAAGAGACCCAGTACTTC; cdr3_aa: CASSTYSGGQETQYF
d_call: .; v_call: TRBV9; clone_size: .; j_call: TRBJ2-2; cdr3_nt: TGTGCCAGCAGCGCCTCGGGACCAACCACCGGGGAGCTGTTTTTT; cdr3_aa: CASSASGPTTGELFF